This section outlines one T cell receptor beta chain sequence together with its context. As yet, its antigen is unknown. The data were taken from a study of CD8+ T cells in alopecia areata. Treatment specified: oral pan-JAK inhibitor, 5-10 mg twice daily. Collection of lesional scalp punch biopsies and peripheral blood was performed in alopecia areata patients. Study-wide findings and caveats: Clonality exceeded that of normal scalp in lesional scalp, most notably in alopecia totalis/universalis. Tofacitinib significantly reduced both scalp clonality and expanded CD8+ clones among the top 100.

CDR3 size: 15 residues. Germline trimming cut 3 bases from V and 5 bases from J; bases unmatched to any gene: 5. From germline, CDR1 is SGDLS and CDR2 YYNGEE. Extracted from the samples, RNA was reverse transcribed into cDNA to serve as the sequencing template. Using immunoSEQ multiplex PCR, the repertoire was profiled, and TCRdb retains in-frame clones only, with some absent. The table lists a few hundred thousand clones, under 40% of them singletons. The input for sequencing was CD4+ T cells sorted from blood, taken at approximately week 31, from a patient treated with tofacitinib. The chain is built from TRBV9 and TRBJ1-5; 10 nucleotides match TRBD1. The source is a human donor with alopecia areata. CDR3 residues: CASSAGTGDDQPQHF. CDR3 DNA sequence: TGTGCCAGCAGCGCCGGGACAGGGGATGATCAGCCCCAGCATTTT.